This note documents a single TCR beta chain sequence. The germline CDR1 and CDR2 sequences are LGHNA and YSLEER. The CDR3 is 14 residues long. The germline V and J ends were trimmed by 2 bases and 0 bases, with 8 bases remaining between them. This sample was included in a study of cytomegalovirus exposure and HLA in healthy donors. The data were produced by immunoSEQ multiplex PCR, yet TCRdb's version contains in-frame clones alone and is incomplete. The data hold tens of thousands of clones, with 90% to 95% observed a single time. The chain joins TRBV4-3 to TRBJ2-7; D call uncertain. The material sequenced was PBMCs. The origin of this receptor is a young woman in good health and CMV-seronegative. The chain's CDR3 is CASSQIRGSYEQYF. The DNA for the CDR3 is TGCGCCAGCAGCCAAATCCGAGGCTCCTACGAGCAGTACTTC.